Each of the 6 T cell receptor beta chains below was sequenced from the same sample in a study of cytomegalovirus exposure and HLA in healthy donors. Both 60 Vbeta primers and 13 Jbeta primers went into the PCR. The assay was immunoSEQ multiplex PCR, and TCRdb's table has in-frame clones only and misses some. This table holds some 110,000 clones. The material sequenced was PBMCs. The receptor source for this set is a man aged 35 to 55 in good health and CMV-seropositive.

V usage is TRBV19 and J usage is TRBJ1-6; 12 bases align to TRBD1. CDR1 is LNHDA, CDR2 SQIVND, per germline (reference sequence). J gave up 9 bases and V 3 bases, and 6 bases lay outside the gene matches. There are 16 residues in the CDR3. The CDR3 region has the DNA TGTGCCAGTAGTATCACGGCGGGACAGGGGGCTTCACCCCTCCACTTT. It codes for CASSITAGQGASPLHF.

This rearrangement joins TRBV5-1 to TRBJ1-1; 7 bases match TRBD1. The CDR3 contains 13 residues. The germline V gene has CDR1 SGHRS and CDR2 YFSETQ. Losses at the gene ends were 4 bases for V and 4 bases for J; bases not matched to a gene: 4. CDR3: CASSADRATEAFF. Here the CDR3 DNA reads TGCGCCAGCAGCGCTGACAGGGCCACTGAAGCTTTCTTT.

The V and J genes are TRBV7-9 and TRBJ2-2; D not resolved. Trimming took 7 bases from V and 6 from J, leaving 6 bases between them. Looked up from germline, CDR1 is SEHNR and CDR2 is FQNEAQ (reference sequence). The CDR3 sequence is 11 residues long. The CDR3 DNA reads TGTGCCAGCACCTCGGCCGGGGAGCTGTTTTTT. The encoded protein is CASTSAGELFF.

The CDR3, as DNA: TGTGCCAGCAGTTATGGGACTAGCGGCAACTCCTACGAGCAGTACTTC. It yields the protein CASSYGTSGNSYEQYF. This sequence joins TRBV6-6 and TRBJ2-7; 11 positions match TRBD2. The length of the CDR3 is 16 residues. CDR1 MNHNY and CDR2 SVGAGI come from the germline V gene (reference sequence). The J segment lost 0 bases and the V segment lost 3 bases, leaving 4 bases of the junction unmatched.

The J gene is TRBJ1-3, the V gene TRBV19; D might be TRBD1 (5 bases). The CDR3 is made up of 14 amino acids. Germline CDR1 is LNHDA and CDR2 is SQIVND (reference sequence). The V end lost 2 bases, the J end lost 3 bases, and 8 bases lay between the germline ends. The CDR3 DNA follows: TGTGCCAGTAGTATACAGGGTCGTGGAAACACCATATATTTT. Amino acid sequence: CASSIQGRGNTIYF.

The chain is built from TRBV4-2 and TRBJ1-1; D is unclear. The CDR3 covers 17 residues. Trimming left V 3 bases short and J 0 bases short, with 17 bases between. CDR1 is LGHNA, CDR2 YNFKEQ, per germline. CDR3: CASSHALGGRMNTEAFF. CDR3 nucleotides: TGTGCCAGCAGCCATGCCTTGGGCGGGCGCATGAACACTGAAGCTTTCTTT.